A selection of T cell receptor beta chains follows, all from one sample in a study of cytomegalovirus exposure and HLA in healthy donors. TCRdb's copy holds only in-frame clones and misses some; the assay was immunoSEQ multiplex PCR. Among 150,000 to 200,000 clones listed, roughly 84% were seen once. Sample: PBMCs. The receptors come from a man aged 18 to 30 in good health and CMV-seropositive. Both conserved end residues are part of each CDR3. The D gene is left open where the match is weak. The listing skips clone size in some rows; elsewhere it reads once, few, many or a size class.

cdr3_aa: CASSVPGMGAGNTGELFF
cdr3_nt: TGTGCCAGCAGTGTCCCGGGGATGGGGGCGGGTAACACCGGGGAGCTGTTTTTT
clone_size: .
j_call: TRBJ2-2
v_call: TRBV28
d_call: .

cdr3_aa: CASSNNNQETQYF
cdr3_nt: TGTGCCAGCTCCAATAACAACCAAGAGACCCAGTACTTC
clone_size: .
j_call: TRBJ2-5
v_call: TRBV18
d_call: .

cdr3_aa: CASSQDATNEKLFF
cdr3_nt: TGTGCCAGCAGCCAAGACGCAACTAATGAAAAACTGTTTTTT
clone_size: .
j_call: TRBJ1-4
v_call: TRBV4-2
d_call: .

cdr3_aa: CASGPGSGRAVDTQYF
cdr3_nt: TGCGCCAGCGGCCCAGGTAGCGGGAGGGCCGTAGATACGCAGTATTTT
clone_size: .
j_call: TRBJ2-3
v_call: TRBV5-1
d_call: TRBD2

cdr3_aa: CASSENPLTGELFF
cdr3_nt: TGTGCCAGCAGCGAGAATCCCCTCACCGGGGAGCTGTTTTTT
clone_size: .
j_call: TRBJ2-2
v_call: TRBV7-6
d_call: .

cdr3_aa: CAWIGRSSYNEQFF
cdr3_nt: TGTGCCTGGATTGGCCGAAGCTCCTACAATGAGCAGTTCTTC
clone_size: .
j_call: TRBJ2-1
v_call: TRBV30
d_call: .

cdr3_aa: CASSFAGQETQYF
cdr3_nt: TGTGCCAGCAGCTTCGCGGGGCAAGAGACCCAGTACTTC
clone_size: .
j_call: TRBJ2-5
v_call: TRBV5-4
d_call: .

cdr3_aa: CASSLAFQAGGLFF
cdr3_nt: TGTGCCAGCAGCTTAGCGTTCCAGGCGGGAGGCCTGTTCTTC
clone_size: .
j_call: TRBJ2-1
v_call: TRBV11-3
d_call: TRBD2

cdr3_aa: CASSRGQWGADTQYF
cdr3_nt: TGCGCCAGCAGCCGCGGACAGTGGGGCGCAGATACGCAGTATTTT
clone_size: .
j_call: TRBJ2-3
v_call: TRBV4-1
d_call: .

cdr3_aa: CATKETQYF
cdr3_nt: TGTGCCACAAAAGAGACCCAGTACTTC
clone_size: few
j_call: TRBJ2-5
v_call: TRBV2
d_call: .

cdr3_aa: CASSPGGPGNEQFF
cdr3_nt: TGTGCCAGCAGCCCCGGCGGGCCGGGGAATGAGCAGTTCTTC
clone_size: .
j_call: TRBJ2-1
v_call: TRBV28
d_call: .

cdr3_aa: CASSIRSENYGYTF
cdr3_nt: TGTGCCAGTAGTATCAGGTCCGAGAATTATGGCTACACCTTC
clone_size: .
j_call: TRBJ1-2
v_call: TRBV19
d_call: .

cdr3_aa: CASSVRDRGDYEQYF
cdr3_nt: TGTGCCAGCAGTGTCAGGGACAGGGGGGACTACGAGCAGTACTTC
clone_size: .
j_call: TRBJ2-7
v_call: TRBV6-1
d_call: TRBD1

cdr3_aa: CASSRQGARGYEQYF
cdr3_nt: TGCGCCAGCAGCAGACAGGGGGCTAGGGGCTACGAGCAGTACTTC
clone_size: .
j_call: TRBJ2-7
v_call: TRBV5-1
d_call: TRBD1

cdr3_aa: CASSFFQREGETQYF
cdr3_nt: TGTGCCAGCAGCTTCTTCCAGCGGGAGGGAGAGACCCAGTACTTC
clone_size: .
j_call: TRBJ2-5
v_call: TRBV5-4
d_call: TRBD2

cdr3_aa: CASSLRQDNEQFF
cdr3_nt: TGCGCCAGCAGCTTGAGACAGGACAATGAGCAGTTCTTC
clone_size: .
j_call: TRBJ2-1
v_call: TRBV5-1
d_call: .

cdr3_aa: CASGSELRIRGLYF
cdr3_nt: TGTGCCAGCGGATCCGAGCTTAGGATCAGGGGATTGTACTTC
clone_size: once
j_call: TRBJ2-7
v_call: TRBV7-9
d_call: .

cdr3_aa: CASSVGTSGSTDTQYF
cdr3_nt: TGTGCCAGCAGCGTAGGGACTAGCGGGAGCACAGATACGCAGTATTTT
clone_size: .
j_call: TRBJ2-3
v_call: TRBV9
d_call: TRBD2

cdr3_aa: CATSRDLAGTDYEQYF
cdr3_nt: TGTGCCACCAGCAGAGACCTGGCCGGGACAGACTACGAGCAGTACTTC
clone_size: .
j_call: TRBJ2-7
v_call: TRBV15
d_call: TRBD1

cdr3_aa: CASSVGGRGTYNEQFF
cdr3_nt: TGTGCCAGCAGCGTAGGGGGCAGGGGGACCTACAATGAGCAGTTCTTC
clone_size: .
j_call: TRBJ2-1
v_call: TRBV9
d_call: TRBD1

cdr3_aa: CATNPLAAGELFF
cdr3_nt: TGTGCCACCAACCCACTAGCGGCCGGGGAGCTGTTTTTT
clone_size: .
j_call: TRBJ2-2
v_call: TRBV7-2
d_call: TRBD2

cdr3_aa: CASRTNQGYEQFF
cdr3_nt: TGTGCCAGCAGGACGAACCAGGGCTATGAGCAGTTCTTC
clone_size: .
j_call: TRBJ2-1
v_call: TRBV6-6
d_call: .

cdr3_aa: CASSPDSNTGELFF
cdr3_nt: TGTGCCAGCAGCCCAGACAGCAACACCGGGGAGCTGTTTTTT
clone_size: .
j_call: TRBJ2-2
v_call: TRBV5-8
d_call: .

cdr3_aa: CASSLNDFRQYF
cdr3_nt: TGTGCCAGCAGCTTAAACGATTTTAGGCAGTATTTT
clone_size: .
j_call: TRBJ2-3
v_call: TRBV11-2
d_call: .

cdr3_aa: CASSLWTGGRETQYF
cdr3_nt: TGTGCCAGCAGCTTATGGACAGGGGGCCGAGAGACCCAGTACTTC
clone_size: .
j_call: TRBJ2-5
v_call: TRBV7-2
d_call: TRBD1

cdr3_aa: CASSLPGPNNEQFF
cdr3_nt: TGTGCCAGCAGCCTCCCTGGGCCGAACAATGAGCAGTTCTTC
clone_size: .
j_call: TRBJ2-1
v_call: TRBV25-1
d_call: .

cdr3_aa: CTSSQVVGLVAYNEQFF
cdr3_nt: TGCACCAGCAGCCAGGTGGTTGGACTAGTTGCCTACAATGAGCAGTTCTTC
clone_size: .
j_call: TRBJ2-1
v_call: TRBV1
d_call: .

cdr3_aa: CASSPDGLAERDTQYF
cdr3_nt: TGCGCCAGCAGCCCCGACGGACTAGCGGAGAGAGATACGCAGTATTTT
clone_size: .
j_call: TRBJ2-3
v_call: TRBV4-3
d_call: TRBD2

cdr3_aa: CASSQGADYTDTQYF
cdr3_nt: TGCGCCAGCAGCCAAGGGGCAGACTACACAGATACGCAGTATTTT
clone_size: .
j_call: TRBJ2-3
v_call: TRBV4-3
d_call: .

cdr3_aa: CASSPLQGASYEQYF
cdr3_nt: TGTGCCAGCAGTCCCTTACAGGGGGCCTCCTACGAGCAGTACTTC
clone_size: .
j_call: TRBJ2-7
v_call: TRBV27
d_call: TRBD1

cdr3_aa: CASRPPGAGGYEQYF
cdr3_nt: TGTGCCAGCAGACCACCAGGGGCGGGAGGCTACGAGCAGTACTTC
clone_size: .
j_call: TRBJ2-7
v_call: TRBV7-2
d_call: TRBD2

cdr3_aa: CASSLAGELYEQYF
cdr3_nt: TGTGCCAGCAGCTTAGCGGGAGAGCTCTACGAGCAGTACTTC
clone_size: .
j_call: TRBJ2-7
v_call: TRBV5-4
d_call: TRBD2

cdr3_aa: CASSVGQSYEQYF
cdr3_nt: TGTGCCAGCAGTGTGGGACAGTCCTACGAGCAGTACTTC
clone_size: .
j_call: TRBJ2-7
v_call: TRBV27
d_call: TRBD1

cdr3_aa: CASSYPGQGHNEQFF
cdr3_nt: TGTGCCAGCAGCTATCCTGGACAGGGGCACAATGAGCAGTTCTTC
clone_size: .
j_call: TRBJ2-1
v_call: TRBV13
d_call: TRBD1

cdr3_aa: CASRGVVRSYNEQFF
cdr3_nt: TGTGCCAGCAGGGGAGTCGTTCGCTCCTACAATGAGCAGTTCTTC
clone_size: .
j_call: TRBJ2-1
v_call: TRBV28
d_call: .

cdr3_aa: CASSVGGLAGSLQETQYF
cdr3_nt: TGTGCCAGCAGCGTCGGGGGACTAGCGGGAAGTTTACAAGAGACCCAGTACTTC
clone_size: .
j_call: TRBJ2-5
v_call: TRBV9
d_call: TRBD2

cdr3_aa: CSQTRGAGELFF
cdr3_nt: TGCAGCCAGACCCGGGGGGCCGGGGAGCTGTTTTTT
clone_size: .
j_call: TRBJ2-2
v_call: TRBV29-1
d_call: TRBD2

cdr3_aa: CASSSLAGAVLQEQFF
cdr3_nt: TGTGCCAGCAGCTCCCTAGCGGGAGCCGTTTTGCAAGAGCAGTTCTTC
clone_size: .
j_call: TRBJ2-1
v_call: TRBV7-6
d_call: TRBD2

cdr3_aa: CASSQKPAGDSPYEQYF
cdr3_nt: TGCGCCAGCAGCCAAAAGCCGGCTGGGGACAGCCCCTACGAGCAGTACTTC
clone_size: few
j_call: TRBJ2-7
v_call: TRBV4-3
d_call: TRBD1

cdr3_aa: CASSVGTHTEAFF
cdr3_nt: TGTGCCAGCAGCGTAGGTACACACACTGAAGCTTTCTTT
clone_size: .
j_call: TRBJ1-1
v_call: TRBV9
d_call: .

cdr3_aa: CAWSVRRGTDTQYF
cdr3_nt: TGTGCCTGGAGTGTACGCAGGGGCACAGATACGCAGTATTTT
clone_size: once
j_call: TRBJ2-3
v_call: TRBV30
d_call: .

cdr3_aa: CASSSSLAGGLDEQYF
cdr3_nt: TGTGCCAGCAGCTCCTCTCTAGCGGGAGGACTTGACGAGCAGTACTTC
clone_size: .
j_call: TRBJ2-7
v_call: TRBV5-6
d_call: TRBD2

cdr3_aa: CASRETSGAYEQYF
cdr3_nt: TGTGCCAGTAGGGAAACTAGCGGAGCCTACGAGCAGTACTTC
clone_size: many
j_call: TRBJ2-7
v_call: TRBV19
d_call: TRBD2

cdr3_aa: CASSQDASGLAGDEQYF
cdr3_nt: TGCGCCAGCAGCCAAGATGCTTCTGGACTAGCGGGAGACGAGCAGTACTTC
clone_size: .
j_call: TRBJ2-7
v_call: TRBV4-3
d_call: TRBD2

cdr3_aa: CASSARVDGYEQYF
cdr3_nt: TGTGCCAGCAGCGCCAGGGTGGACGGTTACGAGCAGTACTTC
clone_size: .
j_call: TRBJ2-7
v_call: TRBV9
d_call: .

cdr3_aa: CASSPPTFRGGYTF
cdr3_nt: TGTGCCAGCTCACCACCGACTTTCAGGGGAGGCTACACCTTC
clone_size: .
j_call: TRBJ1-2
v_call: TRBV18
d_call: .

cdr3_aa: CASSYSTHQPQHF
cdr3_nt: TGTGCCAGCAGTTACTCTACACATCAGCCCCAGCATTTT
clone_size: .
j_call: TRBJ1-5
v_call: TRBV6-6
d_call: .

cdr3_aa: CASSQGTSPGETQYF
cdr3_nt: TGTGCCAGCAGCCAAGGGACATCCCCTGGGGAGACCCAGTACTTC
clone_size: .
j_call: TRBJ2-5
v_call: TRBV27
d_call: .

cdr3_aa: CASSSEPGTGFTEQYF
cdr3_nt: TGTGCCAGCAGCTCAGAGCCCGGGACAGGGTTTACCGAGCAGTACTTC
clone_size: .
j_call: TRBJ2-7
v_call: TRBV7-6
d_call: TRBD1

cdr3_aa: CASSPSSYTEAFF
cdr3_nt: TGTGCCAGCAGCCCCTCGAGTTACACTGAAGCTTTCTTT
clone_size: .
j_call: TRBJ1-1
v_call: TRBV7-2
d_call: .